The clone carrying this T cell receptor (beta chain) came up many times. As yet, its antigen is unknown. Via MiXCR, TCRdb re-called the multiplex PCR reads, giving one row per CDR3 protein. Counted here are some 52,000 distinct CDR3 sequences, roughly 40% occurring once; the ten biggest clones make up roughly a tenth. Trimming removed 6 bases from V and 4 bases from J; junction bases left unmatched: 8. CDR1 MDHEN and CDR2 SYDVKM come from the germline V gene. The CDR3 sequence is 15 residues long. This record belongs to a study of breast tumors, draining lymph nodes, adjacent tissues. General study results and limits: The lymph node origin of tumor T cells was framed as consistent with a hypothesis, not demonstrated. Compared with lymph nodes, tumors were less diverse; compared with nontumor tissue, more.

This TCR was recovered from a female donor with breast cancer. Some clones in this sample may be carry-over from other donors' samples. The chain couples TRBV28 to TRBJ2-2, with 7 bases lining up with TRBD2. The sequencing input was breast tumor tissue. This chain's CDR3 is CASRIGGSSTGELFF. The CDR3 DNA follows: TGTGCCAGCAGGATTGGCGGGAGCTCCACCGGGGAGCTGTTTTTT.